There are many counts of the clone carrying this T cell receptor beta chain. Arm-PCR with iRepertoire HTBI primers amplified the CDR3 regions for these TCR beta libraries. From the multiplex PCR reads, TCRdb called clonotypes with MiXCR, one entry per CDR3 protein. This table holds about 290,000 distinct CDR3 sequences, more than 20% found once. The germline V gene has CDR1 MDHEN and CDR2 SYDVKM. The trim removed 6 bases at V and 4 bases at J, leaving 8 bases unmatched. The CDR3 contains 15 residues. The data derive from a study of regulatory T cells in long-lasting Graves disease. As for the study in general: The criterion for persistent Graves' disease was over 5 years of antithyroid drugs with positive TSH receptor antibodies.

Time point defined: persistent/refractory GD, antithyroid drugs over 5 years with positive TRAb. RNA from PBMCs was the source of the TCR library. The sequencing used peripheral blood mononuclear cells (PBMCs), collected when the disease was refractory, from a patient treated with antithyroid drugs. The chain joins TRBV28 to TRBJ1-4, with 7 bases matching TRBD1. This receptor was identified in a female donor with Graves disease. The CDR3 sequence is CASRSIGTVNEKLFF. The CDR3 region has the DNA TGTGCCAGCAGATCGATAGGGACAGTTAATGAAAAACTGTTTTTT.